Reported below is one TCR beta chain. Each CDR3 protein gets one entry in TCRdb, which reprocessed the 5' RACE reads and gives no DNA. This sample's table reports a few hundred thousand distinct CDR3 sequences. CDR3 length equals 13 residues. The data originate from a study of monozygotic twins with inflammatory bowel disease. The sequence derives from a human donor with ulcerative colitis or Crohn's disease, or a healthy co-twin of an affected twin (not recorded which). Sequencing used blood. The chain joins TRBV12-3 or TRBV12-4 to TRBJ1-3. CDR3 region: CASSLLTGNTIYF.